This T cell receptor beta chain was recorded in a study of blood T cells in healthy people across ages. This clonotype was detected a few times. Antigen specificity is unknown. The second PCR ran about 6 to 12 cycles with a sample-barcoded 5' primer and J-beta primers. Each CDR3 protein gets one entry after TCRdb re-called the 5' RACE reads with MiXCR. The sample yields under 1,100,000 distinct CDR3 sequences, under 30% seen once. Germline trimming cut 0 bases from V and 4 bases from J; bases unmatched to any gene: 5. Germline V gives CDR1 LGHDT, CDR2 YNNKEL (reference sequence). CDR3 length: 16 amino acids. General observations from the study: TCR beta diversity tracked closely with naive T cell percentage.

The same data also contributed to another study, on T cells of mothers and their children. That report notes: Samples were provided by three healthy Caucasian mothers and their six children. Related and unrelated pairs show TCR recombination output that thymic selection shapes similarly.

Material for sequencing was blood. The sequence derives from a girl under 10 years old in good health. The chain uses TRBV3-1 and TRBJ2-1; 8 bases are shared with TRBD2. The CDR3 sequence is CASSQDVVAGYNEQFF. The DNA for the CDR3 is TGTGCCAGCAGCCAAGATGTAGTAGCGGGATACAATGAGCAGTTCTTC.